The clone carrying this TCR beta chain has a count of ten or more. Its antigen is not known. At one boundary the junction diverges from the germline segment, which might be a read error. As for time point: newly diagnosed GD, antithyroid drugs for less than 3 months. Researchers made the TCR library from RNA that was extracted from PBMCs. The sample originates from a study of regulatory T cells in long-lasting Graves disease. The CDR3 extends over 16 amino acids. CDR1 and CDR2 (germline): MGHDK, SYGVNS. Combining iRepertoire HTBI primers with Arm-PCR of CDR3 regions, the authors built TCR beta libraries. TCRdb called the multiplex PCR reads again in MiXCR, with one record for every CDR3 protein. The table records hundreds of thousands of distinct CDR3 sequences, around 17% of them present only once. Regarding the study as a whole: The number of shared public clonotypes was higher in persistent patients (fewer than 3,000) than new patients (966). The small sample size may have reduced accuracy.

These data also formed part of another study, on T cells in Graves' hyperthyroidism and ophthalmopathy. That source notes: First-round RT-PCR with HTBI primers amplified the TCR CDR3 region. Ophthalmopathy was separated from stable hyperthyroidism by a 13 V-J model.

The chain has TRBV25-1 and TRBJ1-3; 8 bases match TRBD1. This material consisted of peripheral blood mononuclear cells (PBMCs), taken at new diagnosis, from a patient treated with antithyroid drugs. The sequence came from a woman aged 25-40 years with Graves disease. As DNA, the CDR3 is TGTGCCAGCAGTCCTTCTCGGACAGGGTTTGGAGACACCATATATTTT. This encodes CASSPSRTGFGDTIYF.